The 30 T cell receptor beta chains reported below all come from one sample, sequenced in a study of CD8+CD57+ T cells in acquired aplastic anemia (dated by TCRdb to about 2018). TCRdb lists the instrument as Illumina HiSeq 2000. Genomic DNA served as template for TCR beta VDJ combination and CDR3 sequence profiling. TCRdb trimmed the raw reads at Q25, called clones with MiXCR and kept productive beta chains. Each entry merges the rows of one CDR3 protein and shows their most common DNA and genes. The sample yields about 190,000 distinct CDR3 sequences; 54% were counted once. The ten largest clones add up to 16% of the sample. The specimen sequenced was sorted CD4+, CD8+, or CD8+CD57+ T cells (not recorded which) from PBMCs. Receptor source: a human donor in good health, serving as a control.

This clonotype was counted ten times or more. V usage is TRBV6-1 and J usage is TRBJ1-2; D is possibly TRBD1 (6 bases). V gave up 6 bases and J gave up 5 bases, with 10 bases separating them. The CDR3 totals 12 residues. Germline V CDR1 and CDR2: MNHNS, SASEGT. CDR3 in DNA: TGTGCCAGCAGCGATACAGGGTATGGCTACACCTTC. Translating gives CASSDTGYGYTF.

The chain links TRBV19 to TRBJ2-1; 7 nucleotides line up with TRBD1. The CDR3 spans 16 residues. The V gene end was trimmed by 3 bases and the J gene end by 7 bases; junction bases not matched to a gene: 12. Germline CDR1 reads LNHDA; CDR2 reads SQIVND (reference sequence). The CDR3 DNA reads as TGTGCCAGTAGTATGGTAACAGGGGATCGCGTAAATGAGCAGTTCTTC. This codes for CASSMVTGDRVNEQFF.

This clonotype was found many times. The chain combines TRBV6-1 with TRBJ2-7; weak D call: TRBD2 (5 bases). From germline, CDR1 is MNHNS and CDR2 SASEGT. The length of the CDR3 is 16 residues. V dropped 7 bases and J dropped 2 bases, with 21 bases sitting between them. CDR3 DNA sequence: TGTGCCAGCAAGGTCGCCCAAGGCGGGCGTGCCTACGAGCAGTACTTC. This gives the protein CASKVAQGGRAYEQYF.

This clonotype was observed a handful of times. V is TRBV15 and J is TRBJ1-3, with TRBD1 matching 7 bases. This CDR3 is built from 12 residues. Unmatched junction bases numbered 7, after V lost 4 bases and J lost 13 bases. Germline CDR1 LNHNV, CDR2 YYDKDF (reference sequence). CDR3 sequence: CATSIPTGRIYF. As DNA, the CDR3 is TGTGCCACCAGCATACCGACAGGGAGGATATATTTT.

This chain uses TRBV15 with TRBJ2-2; 7 bases are a match to TRBD2. From germline, CDR1 is LNHNV and CDR2 YYDKDF (reference sequence). This CDR3 contains 15 residues. Trimming took 1 base from V and 4 from J; bases not matched to a gene: 3. In DNA form, the CDR3 reads TGTGCCACCAGCAGAGCGGGAGGCGGCACCGGGGAGCTGTTTTTT. It is translated as CATSRAGGGTGELFF.

The rearrangement links TRBV25-1 to TRBJ1-2, with no clear D. V was clipped by 4 bases and J by 3 bases, with 12 bases between them. The CDR3 length is 14 residues. Germline V gene data show CDR1 as MGHDK and CDR2 as SYGVNS. CDR3 region: CASSASAVDYGYTF. As DNA, the CDR3 is TGTGCCAGCAGTGCGAGTGCAGTTGACTATGGCTACACCTTC.

This clonotype occurred many times. This sequence joins TRBV19 and TRBJ2-7; D is unclear. This CDR3 comprises 13 residues. Between the trimmed V and J ends, which lost 7 bases and 0 bases, there was a span of 10 bases. Germline V gene sequence: CDR1 LNHDA, CDR2 SQIVND (reference sequence). CDR3 amino acids: CASTPPGSYEQYF. CDR3 nucleotide sequence: TGTGCCAGTACCCCTCCGGGCTCCTACGAGCAGTACTTC.

The V call is TRBV12-3 or TRBV12-4, the J call TRBJ2-7; possible D gene TRBD2, 6 bases. Trimming shortened V by 11 bases and J by 2 bases, and 16 bases separated the two germline ends. The CDR3 is 13 amino acids. This CDR3 reads CASQRGGTYEQYF. As DNA, the CDR3 is TGTGCCTCCCAGAGGGGCGGGACCTACGAGCAGTACTTC.

The chain uses TRBV12-3 or TRBV12-4 and TRBJ1-2; no definite D call. Trimming cost V 8 bases and J 2 bases, with 12 bases left between them. The CDR3 contains 13 residues. The CDR3 sequence is CASGQPGNYGYTF. The CDR3 DNA reads as TGTGCCAGCGGTCAACCAGGCAACTATGGCTACACCTTC.

The chain links TRBV19 to TRBJ1-1; tentative D call: TRBD1 (6 bases). There are 18 residues in the CDR3. The germline V and J ends were trimmed by 9 bases and 2 bases, with 28 bases remaining between them. Per germline, CDR1 LNHDA and CDR2 SQIVND (reference sequence). CDR3 in amino acids: CASSLPAGAISGNTEAFF. DNA of the CDR3: TGTGCCAGCAGTTTACCGGCAGGGGCCATCTCTGGAAACACTGAAGCTTTCTTT.

This clonotype has a count of ten or more. The J gene is TRBJ2-3, the V gene TRBV5-6, with 9 nucleotides matching TRBD2. The CDR3 is made up of 14 amino acids. V trimming: 2 bases; J trimming: 8 bases; junction bases outside the gene matches: 6. Germline CDR1 is SGHDT and CDR2 is YYEEEE. CDR3 amino acids: CASSFGGGVGTQYF. The DNA of the CDR3 is TGTGCCAGCAGCTTTGGCGGGGGGGTGGGTACGCAGTATTTT.

This clonotype was recorded at least ten times. V and J are TRBV10-3 and TRBJ2-3; possibly TRBD2 for D (6 bases). Germline loops: CDR1 ENHRY, CDR2 SYGVKD. V lost 4 bases, J lost 0 bases, and 17 bases lay in between. This CDR3 is 17 amino acids long. CDR3 bases: TGTGCCATCAGTGGACGGCTTAGCGGCGCTAGCACAGATACGCAGTATTTT. Its translation is CAISGRLSGASTDTQYF.

The count of this clonotype is one. This chain connects TRBV9 to TRBJ2-3; the D gene is possibly TRBD1 (5 bases). The V gene lost 0 bases and the J gene lost 0 bases, with 14 bases spanning the gap. The CDR3 consists of 17 residues. CDR1 and CDR2 from the germline V gene are SGDLS and YYNGEE. The CDR3 coding sequence is TGTGCCAGCAGCGTAGCCTACAGGCCCCTAAGCACAGATACGCAGTATTTT. Protein sequence: CASSVAYRPLSTDTQYF. Using reference TRBV9 and TRBJ2-3 for the parts outside the CDR3, the full variable domain is DSGVTQTPKHLITATGQRVTLRCSPRSGDLSVYWYQQSLDQGLQFLIQYYNGEERAKGNILERFSAQQFPDLHSELNLSSLELGDSALYFCASSVAYRPLSTDTQYFGPGTRLTVL.

V gene TRBV10-2 combines with J gene TRBJ1-6, with 12 bases that match TRBD1. CDR3 length: 17 amino acids. V dropped 7 bases and J dropped 6; count of bases not matched to a gene: 10. Germline CDR1 WSHSY, CDR2 SAAADI. CDR3 protein: CASNAGTGGAGNSPLHF. The CDR3, as DNA: TGCGCCAGCAACGCCGGGACAGGGGGCGCGGGTAATTCACCCCTCCACTTT.

In regard to this clonotype: Germline is not matched at one junction end, which may reflect a read error. The chain couples TRBV20-1 to TRBJ2-1, with 10 bases matching TRBD2. This CDR3 spans 15 amino acids. Germline CDR1 is DFQATT and CDR2 is SNEGSKA (reference sequence). CDR3 sequence reads: CSARDSGGTYSEQFF. The CDR3 coding sequence is TGCAGTGCTAGAGATAGCGGGGGGACGTACAGTGAGCAGTTCTTC.

This rearrangement joins TRBV20-1 to TRBJ1-1; 11 bases are shared with TRBD1. This CDR3 spans 12 amino acids. Germline V gene data show CDR1 as DFQATT and CDR2 as SNEGSKA (reference sequence). J was trimmed by 11 bases and V by 3 bases; bases with no gene match: 5. This CDR3 is CSARPGDRGAFF. The CDR3 DNA reads TGCAGTGCTAGGCCGGGGGACAGGGGGGCTTTCTTT.

For this clonotype: A single base separates this from a much larger clone, so it may be a read error. No conserved phenylalanine or tryptophan is present at the end of the CDR3, so a read error is the likely explanation. The CDR3 bases are TGCAGTGCTAGCGCAGGGGGCGCGGGCTATGGCTACACCTCC. This encodes CSASAGGAGYGYTS. The chain is built from TRBV20-1 and TRBJ1-2, with 8 bases identical to TRBD1. The V gene end was trimmed by 3 bases and the J gene end by 4 bases; junction bases not matched to a gene: 7. Germline assignment: CDR1 DFQATT and CDR2 SNEGSKA (reference sequence). This CDR3 is 14 amino acids long.

This clonotype was seen at least ten times. This chain joins TRBV6-5 and TRBJ1-1, with 7 bases lining up with TRBD1. V lost 5 bases and J lost 3; bases outside the gene matches: 9. Germline CDR1 reads MNHEY; CDR2 reads SVGAGI. CDR3 size: 15 residues. In DNA form, the CDR3 reads TGTGCCAGCAGTACAAAGACAGGGCATTACACTGAAGCTTTCTTT. This sequence encodes CASSTKTGHYTEAFF.

The rearrangement uses TRBV12-3 or TRBV12-4 and TRBJ2-5; D remains ambiguous. V was clipped by 4 bases and J by 0 bases, with 15 bases between them. The CDR3 runs 16 residues. In nucleotides, the CDR3 is TGTGCCAGCAGTTACGAACGCGGTCGGTACCAAGAGACCCAGTACTTC. Residues: CASSYERGRYQETQYF.

This chain connects TRBV20-1 to TRBJ2-7; the match to TRBD2 covers 7 bases. Germline loops: CDR1 DFQATT, CDR2 SNEGSKA (reference sequence). The V gene end was trimmed by 5 bases and the J gene end by 2 bases; junction bases not matched to a gene: 12. The CDR3 consists of 15 residues. CDR3 amino acids: CSAPKGGMVPYEQYF. In nucleotides, the CDR3 is TGCAGTGCTCCTAAGGGAGGGATGGTACCCTACGAGCAGTACTTC.

This chain connects TRBV15 to TRBJ2-7; the match to TRBD2 covers 8 bases. Germline trimming cut 0 bases from V and 6 bases from J; bases unmatched to any gene: 4. The CDR3 contains 14 residues. Germline lookup yields CDR1 LNHNV and CDR2 YYDKDF (reference sequence). The CDR3 bases are TGTGCCACCAGCAGAGAGCGGGGGGTGTCCGAGCAGTACTTC. Amino acids: CATSRERGVSEQYF.

This chain links TRBV7-2 with TRBJ1-5; D is unclear. Between the trimmed V and J ends, which lost 1 base and 4 bases, there was a span of 5 bases. This CDR3 is 13 amino acids long. Germline CDR1 SGHTA, CDR2 FQGNSA. This CDR3 reads CASSLEENQPQHF. DNA for the CDR3: TGTGCCAGCAGCTTAGAGGAGAATCAGCCCCAGCATTTT.

This clonotype was seen many times. The CDR3 sequence is CASSLSHGELFF. The CDR3 region has the DNA TGTGCCAGCAGCCTCTCTCACGGGGAGCTGTTTTTT. The chain combines TRBV28 with TRBJ2-2; D not resolved. Germline CDR1 MDHEN, CDR2 SYDVKM. With 6 bases removed from V and 7 bases from J, the gap between germline ends came to 9 bases. This CDR3 is built from 12 residues.

Points on this clonotype: A much larger clonotype is one base distant, so this may be a read error. J is TRBJ2-7 and V is TRBV12-3 or TRBV12-4, with TRBD1 as a possible D gene (6 bases). Trimming cost V 2 bases and J 0 bases, with 17 bases left between them. There are 17 residues in the CDR3. CDR3 residues: CASSLRGYRDNSYEQYF. The CDR3 DNA reads as TGTGCCAGCAGTTTACGCGGCTACAGGGATAACTCCTACGAGCAGTACTTC.

This clonotype was observed a handful of times. The chain employs TRBV29-1 and TRBJ1-2; weak D call: TRBD1 (6 bases). Trimming pared 7 bases from V and 8 bases from J, leaving 17 bases between. The V gene's germline CDR1 is SQVTM and CDR2 ANQGSEA. This CDR3 spans 12 amino acids. DNA for the CDR3: TGCAGCGCGAGGCGGGGGGGCGGCGGCTACACCTTC. Amino acid sequence: CSARRGGGGYTF.

The rearrangement uses TRBV7-8 and TRBJ1-6; D remains ambiguous. Germline V lookup: CDR1 SGHVS, CDR2 FQNEAQ. Trimming took off 4 bases at V and 9 bases at J, with 13 bases between the two ends. The CDR3 is made up of 14 amino acids. The CDR3 is CASSSGTEGSPLHF. The CDR3 bases are TGTGCCAGCAGCTCTGGCACCGAGGGTTCACCCCTCCACTTT. Variable domain in full (rest from reference TRBV7-8 and TRBJ1-6): GAGVSQSPRYKVAKRGQDVALRCDPISGHVSLFWYQQALGQGPEFLTYFQNEAQLDKSGLPSDRFFAERPEGSVSTLKIQRTQQEDSAVYLCASSSGTEGSPLHFGNGTRLTVT.

The CDR3 sequence is CASSAPMNTEAFF. The CDR3 nucleotides are TGTGCCAGCAGCGCCCCAATGAACACTGAAGCTTTCTTT. The chain couples TRBV12-3 or TRBV12-4 to TRBJ1-1, with unresolved D. The V end was cut by 6 bases, the J end by 0 bases, with 8 bases between. This CDR3 region has 13 residues.

This clonotype was seen ten or more times. V is TRBV6-2 or TRBV6-3 and J is TRBJ1-6; a possible D gene is TRBD1 (5 bases). The CDR3 consists of 16 residues. The V end was cut by 0 bases, the J end by 6 bases, with 12 bases between. Germline CDR1 reads MNHEY; CDR2 reads SVGEGT. The CDR3 DNA is TGTGCCAGCAGTTACTCAGAGGCAAGGGGTAATTCACCCCTCCACTTT. It specifies CASSYSEARGNSPLHF.

The gene calls are TRBV7-3 and TRBJ2-7; D unresolved. The J call may be in error: the DNA end matches TRBJ2-1 better. This CDR3 spans 15 amino acids. From germline, CDR1 is SGHTA and CDR2 FQGTGA. The CDR3 DNA is TGTGCCAGCAGCTTAGTTGCCTTATCCTACAATGAGCAGTTCTTC. It yields the protein CASSLVALSYNEQFF.

The chain employs TRBV7-3 and TRBJ1-4, with 9 bases that match TRBD1. The CDR3 sequence is 15 residues long. V dropped 5 bases and J dropped 2; count of bases not matched to a gene: 3. Per the germline V gene, CDR1 is SGHTA and CDR2 is FQGTGA. CDR3 coding DNA: TGTGCCAGCAGCGCGACAGGGGGGACTAATGAAAAACTGTTTTTT. Protein: CASSATGGTNEKLFF.